This TCR beta chain is from a study of shared clonotypes between healthy human individuals (dated by TCRdb to the early 2020s). Broadly, across the study: The cohort included a few men and a couple of women between 18 and 49 years of age. To increase sequencing depth and limit assay-specific biases, different laboratories used diverse techniques to prepare libraries and sequence TCR repertoires. Blood TCR repertoires of five healthy adults were deeply sequenced to estimate repertoire size and the extent of clonotype sharing between individuals. Per donor, three plates each were used for CD4 naive and CD4 memory, two for CD8 naive, and one for CD8 memory. Leukapheresis yielded between about 0.85 and 10 billion PBMCs per donor.

Deletion took 3 bases off V and 4 bases off J, with a span of 15 bases between the germline ends. Counted from cysteine to phenylalanine, this CDR3 has 15 amino acids. Left in the record is the CDR3 DNA by itself, 45 bases read in frame from the first base. From the germline V gene, CDR1 is MDHEN and CDR2 is SYDVKM. Using the deep immunoSEQ assay, multiplex PCR amplified TCR CDR3 regions from genomic DNA. For each cell subset, the extracted genomic DNA was distributed evenly across all wells of several immunoSEQ 96-well plates, and each plate served as one replicate. Each replicate PCR for sorted subsets received around 0.2 ug genomic DNA, equal to about 30,000 T cell genomes. The purified libraries were quantified using a Qubit 3.0 fluorometer, sized with a Bioanalyzer 2100, and then quantified again using the KAPA Library Quantification kit. Every immunoSEQ 96-well plate was sequenced on a separate single-read 150-cycle Illumina NextSeq 550 flow cell. For the original study's pipeline: The immunoSEQ output contained only junctional sequences without quality scores, so filtering could not match that applied to full-length reads. Sequences were annotated with PyIR, a Python wrapper for IgBLAST v1.9, using IMGT germline references to assign V/J genes and CDR3. Reads with weak V/J assignments (E-value above 1e-6), missing CDR3, stop codons, out-of-frame junctions, or ambiguous translated residues were removed. A V3J clonotype was defined by an identical inferred V gene, J gene, and CDR3 amino acid sequence. The percentage overlap between two repertoires was calculated by dividing the number of shared unique clonotypes by the size of the smaller repertoire. Three approaches were used to assess repertoire richness: RTK rarefaction, the Chao1 estimator, and Recon v2.1 estimates of unobserved clonotypes. Generation probabilities were computed with OLGA for all TCRbeta clonotypes obtained by the gDNA method from several donors. The immuneACCESS repertoire file appears here via TCRdb, limited to in-frame rearrangements. These files lack a portion of the clones; in checked studies, under half of the deficit traces to unresolved V genes, and the cause of the others is not known. That table furnishes V, J and clone size, whereas the DNA furnished D and trimming. Within this sample are more than 2 million clones, with 85% to 95% of them counted one time only. The ten biggest clones cover approximately 1.7% of the sample.

Notes on this clone: Which antigen it targets is not known. Per-base qualities were not stored, and no clone one base away is much larger.

CD8 naive samples consisted of CD45RO-negative cells that were positively selected for CCR7, yielding a CD45RA+CCR7+ population without TemRA cells. Donors were healthy HIV-negative adults with no recently reported acute infections or vaccinations. Only Caucasian adults living in Nashville, Tennessee, USA were represented among the donors. After blood collection by leukapheresis, PBMCs were isolated using Ficoll-Histopaque density gradient centrifugation and then cryopreserved in the vapor phase of liquid nitrogen. Purity and quantity of every magnetically sorted T cell population were checked by analytical flow cytometry. From each sorted fraction, genomic DNA was isolated and quantified by UV absorbance on a Nanodrop 2000c. What the work shows at the level of the full study, not this receptor alone: Compared with non-shared clonotypes, clonotypes shared by all four sorted-subset donors had higher generation probabilities. Rarefaction of sorted-subset datasets indicated incomplete sequencing despite the large sequencing depth. Naive subsets generally had larger estimated clonotype richness than memory subsets. When a handful of donors were compared, the shared fraction of clonotypes was around 4.6% for naive CD4, approximately 3.5% for naive CD8, more than 2% for memory CD4, and around 0.37% for memory CD8. Because the study included a small number of donors, the genetic and exposure-history diversity represented was limited. Pairwise subsampling indicated that sequencing depth was expected to affect the degree of clonotype sharing among donors. Sampling was restricted to blood, and TCR repertoires in tissues likely differ from the TCR repertoires found in blood.

The V and J genes are TRBV28 and TRBJ2-5; the D match is possibly TRBD1 or TRBD2, with 5 bases aligned in each. The sample comprised naive CD8+ T cells from PBMCs. In the paper's terms, the cell subset or site label means: CD45RA+CCR7+. The TCR was taken from a man between 18 and 35 years old in good health. Some clones in this sample may be carry-over from other donors' samples. The DNA is TGTGCCAGCAGTTTGCCGGGACCCTTGGGAGAGACCCAGTACTTC. Translation gives CASSLPGPLGETQYF.